These 2 T cell receptor beta chains originate from one sample sequenced in a study of graft-versus-host responses after intestinal transplantation. Sequencing used immunoSEQ multiplex PCR; TCRdb keeps in-frame clones, though not all of them. The repertoire includes about 29,000 clones, about 85% of them detected once, and under 14% sits in the top ten. The source material was PBMCs, sampled about 15 months after intestinal transplantation. These receptors were obtained from a human patient who received an intestinal transplant, so some T cells may come from the graft donor.

V gene TRBV7-3 combines with J gene TRBJ2-7, with D tentatively TRBD1 (6 bases). The V gene's germline CDR1 is SGHTA and CDR2 FQGTGA. The germline V and J ends were trimmed by 3 bases and 2 bases, with 14 bases remaining between them. The CDR3 extends over 15 amino acids. In nucleotides, the CDR3 is TGTGCCAGCAGCTTCACTGCGGCAGGGGCCTACGAGCAGTACTTC. Protein product: CASSFTAAGAYEQYF.

This clone was seen only a few times. V usage is TRBV14 and J usage is TRBJ1-2, with D unclear. CDR1 and CDR2 (germline): SGHDN, FVKESK. V shed 3 bases and J shed 7 bases, with 9 bases lying between them. This CDR3 has 12 residues. The CDR3 is CASSHLGAGYTF. CDR3 bases: TGTGCCAGCAGCCACTTGGGCGCTGGCTACACCTTC.